This T cell receptor (beta chain) appears in the sequencing data of a study of T-cell reconstitution after alpha-beta-depleted transplantation in children. CDR1 is SGHRS and CDR2 is YFSETQ in the germline V gene. The V and J ends lost 1 base and 3 bases respectively, with 11 bases between them. The CDR3 spans 14 residues. Unique molecular identifiers tagged the TCRbeta library. From the PCR reads, TCRdb called clonotypes with MiXCR, one entry per CDR3 protein. The sample comprises 90,000 to 130,000 distinct CDR3 sequences, approximately 10% of which are singletons, and less than 35% rests with the top ten.

The V and J genes are TRBV5-1 and TRBJ2-7, with D tentatively TRBD2 (7 bases). Here the sequenced sample was PBMCs, taken before TCRalphabeta/CD19-depleted stem cell transplant. The TCR sequence derives from a boy aged 2-9 years with acute lymphoblastic leukemia, due to receive a stem cell transplant. The CDR3 region is CASSLWEGGYEQYF. Written as DNA, the CDR3 is TGCGCCAGCAGCTTGTGGGAGGGGGGCTACGAGCAGTACTTC.